This T cell receptor beta chain is drawn from a study of cytomegalovirus exposure and HLA in healthy donors. It was with 60 Vbeta and 13 Jbeta primers that the PCR ran. Here immunoSEQ multiplex PCR was the method, and the copy in TCRdb shows in-frame clones only, minus some. The sample spans some 130,000 clones; the ten largest clones claim just under 2%. The CDR3 loop spans 16 amino acids. J gave up 4 bases and V 0 bases, and 6 bases lay outside the gene matches. CDR1 and CDR2 (germline): SGHRS, YFSETQ. The rearrangement links TRBV5-1 to TRBJ1-5, with 8 bases fitting TRBD1. This sequence was found in a woman aged 55 to 70 in good health and CMV-seronegative. What was sequenced was PBMCs. The CDR3 sequence: CASSLAGTGVNQPQHF. For the CDR3, the DNA is TGCGCCAGCAGCTTGGCCGGGACAGGAGTTAATCAGCCCCAGCATTTT.